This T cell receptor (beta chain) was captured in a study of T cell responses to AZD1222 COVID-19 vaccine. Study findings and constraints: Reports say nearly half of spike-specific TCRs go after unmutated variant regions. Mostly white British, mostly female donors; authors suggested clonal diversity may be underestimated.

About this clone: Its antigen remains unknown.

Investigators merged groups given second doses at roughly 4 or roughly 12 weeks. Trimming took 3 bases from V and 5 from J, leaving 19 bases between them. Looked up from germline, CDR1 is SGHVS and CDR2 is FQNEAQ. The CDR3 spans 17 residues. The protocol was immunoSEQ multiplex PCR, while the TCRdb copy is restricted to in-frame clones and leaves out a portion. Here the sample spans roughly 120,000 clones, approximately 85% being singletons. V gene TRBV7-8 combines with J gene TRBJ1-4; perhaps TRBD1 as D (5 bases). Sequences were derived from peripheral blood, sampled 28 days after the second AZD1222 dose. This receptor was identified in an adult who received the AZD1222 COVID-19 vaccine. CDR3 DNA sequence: TGTGCCAGCAGCTTCCCGTTAGGCGGGACGGCGAATGAAAAACTGTTTTTT. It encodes CASSFPLGGTANEKLFF.